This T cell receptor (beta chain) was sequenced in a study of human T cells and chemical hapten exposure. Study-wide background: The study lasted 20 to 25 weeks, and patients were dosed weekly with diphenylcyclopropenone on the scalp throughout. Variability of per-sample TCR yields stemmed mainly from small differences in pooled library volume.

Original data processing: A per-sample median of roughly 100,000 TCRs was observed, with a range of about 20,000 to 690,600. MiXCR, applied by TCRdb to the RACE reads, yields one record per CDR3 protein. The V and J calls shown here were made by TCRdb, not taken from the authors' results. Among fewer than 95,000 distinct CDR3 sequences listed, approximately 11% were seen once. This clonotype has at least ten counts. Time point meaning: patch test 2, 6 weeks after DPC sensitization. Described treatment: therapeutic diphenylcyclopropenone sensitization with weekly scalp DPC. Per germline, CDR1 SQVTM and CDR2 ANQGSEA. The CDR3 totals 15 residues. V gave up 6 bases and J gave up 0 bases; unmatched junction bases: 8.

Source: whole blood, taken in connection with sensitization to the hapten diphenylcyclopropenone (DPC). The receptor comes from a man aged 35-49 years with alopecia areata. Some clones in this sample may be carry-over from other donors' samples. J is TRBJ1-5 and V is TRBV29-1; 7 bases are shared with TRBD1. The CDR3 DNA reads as TGCAGCGTAAAAGGGGGCATCGATAGCAATCAGCCCCAGCATTTT. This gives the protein CSVKGGIDSNQPQHF.